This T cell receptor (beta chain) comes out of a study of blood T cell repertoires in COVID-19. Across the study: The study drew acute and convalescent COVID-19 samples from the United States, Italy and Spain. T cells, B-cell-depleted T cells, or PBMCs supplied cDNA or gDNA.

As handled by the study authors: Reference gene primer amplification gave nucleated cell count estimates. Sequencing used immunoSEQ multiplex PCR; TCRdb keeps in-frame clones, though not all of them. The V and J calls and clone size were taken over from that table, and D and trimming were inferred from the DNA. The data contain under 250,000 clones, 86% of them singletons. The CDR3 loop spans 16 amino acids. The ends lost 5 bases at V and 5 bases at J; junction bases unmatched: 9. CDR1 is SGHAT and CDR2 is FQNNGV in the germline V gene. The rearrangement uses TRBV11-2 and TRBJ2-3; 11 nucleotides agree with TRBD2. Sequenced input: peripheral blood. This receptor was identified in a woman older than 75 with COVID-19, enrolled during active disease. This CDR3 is CASSALVSGGVDTQYF. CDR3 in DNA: TGTGCCAGCAGCGCCTTGGTTAGCGGGGGGGTAGATACGCAGTATTTT.